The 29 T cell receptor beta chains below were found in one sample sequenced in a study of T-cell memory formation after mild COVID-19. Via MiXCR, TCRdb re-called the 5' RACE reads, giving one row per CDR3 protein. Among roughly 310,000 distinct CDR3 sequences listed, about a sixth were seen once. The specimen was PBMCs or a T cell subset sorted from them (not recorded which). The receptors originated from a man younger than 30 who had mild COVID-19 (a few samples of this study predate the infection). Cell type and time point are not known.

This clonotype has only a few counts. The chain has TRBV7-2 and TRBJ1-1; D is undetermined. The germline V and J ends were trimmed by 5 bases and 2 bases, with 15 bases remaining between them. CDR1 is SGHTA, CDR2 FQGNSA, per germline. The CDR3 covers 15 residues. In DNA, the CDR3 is TGTGCCAGCAGCCCCGATGGGGTTATCAACACTGAAGCTTTCTTT. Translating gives CASSPDGVINTEAFF.

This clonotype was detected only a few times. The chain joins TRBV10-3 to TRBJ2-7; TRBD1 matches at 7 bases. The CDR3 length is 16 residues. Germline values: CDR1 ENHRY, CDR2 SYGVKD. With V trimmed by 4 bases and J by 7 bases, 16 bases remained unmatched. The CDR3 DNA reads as TGTGCCATCAGTGCCCCGGACAGGACTCTACGAGTAGAGCAGTACTTC. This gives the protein CAISAPDRTLRVEQYF.

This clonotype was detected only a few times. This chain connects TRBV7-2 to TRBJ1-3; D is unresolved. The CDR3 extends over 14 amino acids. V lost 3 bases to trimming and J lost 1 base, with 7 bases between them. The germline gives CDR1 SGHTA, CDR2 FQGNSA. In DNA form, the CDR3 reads TGTGCCAGCAGCTTTTATGTTTCTGGAAACACCATATATTTT. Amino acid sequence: CASSFYVSGNTIYF.

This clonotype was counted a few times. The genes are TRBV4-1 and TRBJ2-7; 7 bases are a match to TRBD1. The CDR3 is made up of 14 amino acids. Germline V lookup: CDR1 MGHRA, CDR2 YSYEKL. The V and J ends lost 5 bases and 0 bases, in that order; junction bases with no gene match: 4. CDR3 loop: CASSTTGTSYEQYV. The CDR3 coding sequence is TGCGCCAGCAGCACGACAGGGACCTCCTACGAGCAGTACGTC.

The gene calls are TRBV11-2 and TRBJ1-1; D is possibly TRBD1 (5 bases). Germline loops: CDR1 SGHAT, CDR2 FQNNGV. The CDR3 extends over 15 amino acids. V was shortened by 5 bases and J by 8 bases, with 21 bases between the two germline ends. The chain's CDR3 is CASSPNWGPSEEAFF. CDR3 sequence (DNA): TGTGCCAGCAGCCCAAACTGGGGACCCTCGGAGGAAGCTTTCTTT.

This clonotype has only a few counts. The CDR3 is CASRTVPGQGVYGYTF. DNA for the CDR3: TGTGCCAGCAGAACCGTTCCGGGACAGGGAGTCTATGGCTACACCTTC. This chain connects TRBV6-6 to TRBJ1-2; 9 nucleotides match TRBD1. In germline, CDR1 is MNHNY, CDR2 SVGAGI (reference sequence). The CDR3 runs 16 residues. The V and J ends lost 6 bases and 4 bases, in that order; junction bases with no gene match: 12.

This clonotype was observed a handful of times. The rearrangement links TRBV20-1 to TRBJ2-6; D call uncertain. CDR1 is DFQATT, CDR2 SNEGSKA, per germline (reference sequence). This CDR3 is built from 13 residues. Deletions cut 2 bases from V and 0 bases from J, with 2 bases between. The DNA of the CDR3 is TGCAGTGCTAGACGCTCTGGGGCCAACGTCCTGACTTTC. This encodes CSARRSGANVLTF.

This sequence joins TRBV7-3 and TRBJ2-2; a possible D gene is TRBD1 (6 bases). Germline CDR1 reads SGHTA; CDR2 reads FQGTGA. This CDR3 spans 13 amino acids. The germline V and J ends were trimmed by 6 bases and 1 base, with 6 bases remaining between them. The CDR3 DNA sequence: TGTGCCAGCAGGGGACAGAACACCGGGGAGCTGTTTTTT. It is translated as CASRGQNTGELFF.

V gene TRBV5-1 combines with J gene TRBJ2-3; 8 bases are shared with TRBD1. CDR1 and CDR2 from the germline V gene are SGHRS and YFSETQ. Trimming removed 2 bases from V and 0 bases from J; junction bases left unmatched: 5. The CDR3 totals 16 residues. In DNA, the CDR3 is TGCGCCAGCAGCTTAGGGACAGGTCCGAGCACAGATACGCAGTATTTT. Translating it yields CASSLGTGPSTDTQYF.

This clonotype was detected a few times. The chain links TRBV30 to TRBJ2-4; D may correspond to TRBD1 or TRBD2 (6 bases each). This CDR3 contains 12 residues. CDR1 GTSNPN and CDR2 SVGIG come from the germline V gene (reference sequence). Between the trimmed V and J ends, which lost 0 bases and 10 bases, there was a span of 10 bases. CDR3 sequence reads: CAWSVGGGIQYF. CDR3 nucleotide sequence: TGTGCCTGGAGTGTAGGAGGGGGGATTCAGTACTTC.

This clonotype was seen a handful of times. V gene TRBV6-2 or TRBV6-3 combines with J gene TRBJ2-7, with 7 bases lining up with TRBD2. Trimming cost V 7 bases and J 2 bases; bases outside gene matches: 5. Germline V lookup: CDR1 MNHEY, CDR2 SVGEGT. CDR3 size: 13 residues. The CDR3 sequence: CASKRGNTYEQYF. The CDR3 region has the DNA TGTGCCAGCAAGCGGGGAAATACCTACGAGCAGTACTTC.

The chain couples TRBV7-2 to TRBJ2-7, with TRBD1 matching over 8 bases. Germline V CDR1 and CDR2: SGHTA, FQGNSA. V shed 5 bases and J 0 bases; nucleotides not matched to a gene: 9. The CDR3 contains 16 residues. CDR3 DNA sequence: TGTGCCAGCAGCGAGGACAGGGCGACGTTCTCCTACGAGCAGTACTTC. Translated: CASSEDRATFSYEQYF.

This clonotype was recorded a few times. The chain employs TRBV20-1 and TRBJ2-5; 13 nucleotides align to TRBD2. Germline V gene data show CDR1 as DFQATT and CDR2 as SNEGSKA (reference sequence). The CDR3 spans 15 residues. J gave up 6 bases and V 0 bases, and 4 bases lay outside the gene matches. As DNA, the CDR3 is TGCAGTGCTAGAGATTGGACTAGCGGGGGAAAGACCCAGTACTTC. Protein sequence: CSARDWTSGGKTQYF.

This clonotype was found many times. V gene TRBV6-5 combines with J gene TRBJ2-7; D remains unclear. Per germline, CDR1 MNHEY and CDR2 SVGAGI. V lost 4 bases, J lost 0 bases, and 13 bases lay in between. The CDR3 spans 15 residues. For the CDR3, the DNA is TGTGCCAGCAGTTCGACTCCAGCCCTCTCCTACGAGCAGTACTTC. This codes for CASSSTPALSYEQYF.

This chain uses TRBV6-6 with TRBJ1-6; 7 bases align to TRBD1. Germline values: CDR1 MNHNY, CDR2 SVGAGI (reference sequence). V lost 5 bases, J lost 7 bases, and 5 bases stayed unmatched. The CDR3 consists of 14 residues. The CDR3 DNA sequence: TGTGCCAGCAGTGACAGGGCAAGAAATTCACCCCTCCACTTT. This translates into CASSDRARNSPLHF.

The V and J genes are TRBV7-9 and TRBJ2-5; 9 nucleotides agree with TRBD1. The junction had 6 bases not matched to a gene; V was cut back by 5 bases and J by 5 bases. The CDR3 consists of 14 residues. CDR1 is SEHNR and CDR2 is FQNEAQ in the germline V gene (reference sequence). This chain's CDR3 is CASSMTGGHETQYF. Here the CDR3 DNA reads TGTGCCAGCAGCATGACAGGGGGACACGAGACCCAGTACTTC.

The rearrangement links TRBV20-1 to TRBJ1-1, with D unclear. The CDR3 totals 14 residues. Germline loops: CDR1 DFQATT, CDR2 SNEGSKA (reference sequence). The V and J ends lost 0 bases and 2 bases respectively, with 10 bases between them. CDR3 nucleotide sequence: TGCAGTGCTAGAGAAAGGACCTTTAACACTGAAGCTTTCTTT. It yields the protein CSARERTFNTEAFF.

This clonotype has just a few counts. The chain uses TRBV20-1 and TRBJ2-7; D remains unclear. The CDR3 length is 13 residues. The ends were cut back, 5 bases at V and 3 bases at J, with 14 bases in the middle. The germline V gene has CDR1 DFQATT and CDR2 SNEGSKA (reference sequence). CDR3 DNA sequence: TGCAGTGCTTTGGACGGTCCCCTCTACGAGCAGTACTTC. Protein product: CSALDGPLYEQYF.

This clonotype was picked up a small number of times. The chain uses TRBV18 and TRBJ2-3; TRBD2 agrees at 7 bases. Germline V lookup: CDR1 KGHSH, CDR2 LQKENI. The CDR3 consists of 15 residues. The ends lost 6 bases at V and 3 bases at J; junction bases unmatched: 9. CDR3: CASSPLAGETDTQYF. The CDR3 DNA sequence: TGTGCCAGCTCCCCTTTGGCGGGGGAGACAGATACGCAGTATTTT. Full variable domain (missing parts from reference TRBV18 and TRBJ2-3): NAGVMQNPRHLVRRRGQEARLRCSPMKGHSHVYWYRQLPEEGLKFMVYLQKENIIDESGMPKERFSAEFPKEGPSILRIQQVVRGDSAAYFCASSPLAGETDTQYFGPGTRLTVL.

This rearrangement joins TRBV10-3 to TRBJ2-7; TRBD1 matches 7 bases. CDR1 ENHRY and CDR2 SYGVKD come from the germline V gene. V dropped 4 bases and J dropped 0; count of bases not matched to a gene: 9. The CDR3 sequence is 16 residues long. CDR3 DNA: TGTGCCATCAGTGGAGGATCGAGACAGGGCTCCTACGAGCAGTACGTC. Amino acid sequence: CAISGGSRQGSYEQYV.

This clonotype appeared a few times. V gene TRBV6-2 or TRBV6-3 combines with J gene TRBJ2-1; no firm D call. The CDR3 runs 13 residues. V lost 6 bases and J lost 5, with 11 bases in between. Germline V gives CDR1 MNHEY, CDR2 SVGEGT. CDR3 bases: TGTGCCAGCAGCCTGTATGAGAACAATGAGCAGTTCTTC. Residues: CASSLYENNEQFF.

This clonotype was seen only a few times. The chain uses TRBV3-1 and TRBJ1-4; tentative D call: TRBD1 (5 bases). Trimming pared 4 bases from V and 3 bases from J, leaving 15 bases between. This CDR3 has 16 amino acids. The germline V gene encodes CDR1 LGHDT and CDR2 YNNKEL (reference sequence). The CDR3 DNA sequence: TGTGCCAGCAGCCCCTATCCCCGCAGGGCTAATGAAAAACTGTTTTTT. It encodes CASSPYPRRANEKLFF.

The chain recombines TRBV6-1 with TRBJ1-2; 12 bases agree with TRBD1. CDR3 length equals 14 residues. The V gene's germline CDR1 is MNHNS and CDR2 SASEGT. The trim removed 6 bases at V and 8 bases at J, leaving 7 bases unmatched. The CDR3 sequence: CASRTGTGGEGYTF. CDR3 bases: TGTGCCAGCAGAACCGGGACAGGGGGCGAAGGCTACACCTTC.

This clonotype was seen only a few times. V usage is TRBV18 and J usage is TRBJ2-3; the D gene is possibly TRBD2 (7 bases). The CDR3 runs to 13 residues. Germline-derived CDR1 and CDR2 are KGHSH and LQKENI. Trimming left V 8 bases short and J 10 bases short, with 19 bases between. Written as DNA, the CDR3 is TGTGCCAGCGATGCGGGGGCCTCAATTTCGCAGTATTTT. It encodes CASDAGASISQYF. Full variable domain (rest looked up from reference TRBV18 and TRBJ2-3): NAGVMQNPRHLVRRRGQEARLRCSPMKGHSHVYWYRQLPEEGLKFMVYLQKENIIDESGMPKERFSAEFPKEGPSILRIQQVVRGDSAAYFCASDAGASISQYFGPGTRLTVL.

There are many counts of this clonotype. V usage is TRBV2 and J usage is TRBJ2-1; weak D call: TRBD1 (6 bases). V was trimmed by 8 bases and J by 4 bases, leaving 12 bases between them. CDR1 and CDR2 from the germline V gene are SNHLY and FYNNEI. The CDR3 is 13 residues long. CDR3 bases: TGTGCCAGCCAAGAGACAGGTTACAATGAGCAGTTCTTC. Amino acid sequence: CASQETGYNEQFF.

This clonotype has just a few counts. The CDR3 loop is CSVLTGTNTGELFF. The CDR3 DNA follows: TGCAGCGTCCTGACAGGGACGAACACCGGGGAGCTGTTTTTT. This rearrangement joins TRBV29-1 to TRBJ2-2; 7 nucleotides agree with TRBD1. V gave up 6 bases and J gave up 0 bases; unmatched junction bases: 4. Germline lookup yields CDR1 SQVTM and CDR2 ANQGSEA. The CDR3 spans 14 residues.

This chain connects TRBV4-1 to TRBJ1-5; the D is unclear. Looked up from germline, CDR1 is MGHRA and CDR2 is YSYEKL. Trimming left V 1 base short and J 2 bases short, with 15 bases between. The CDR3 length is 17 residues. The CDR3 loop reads CASSQGVRSGGNQPQHF. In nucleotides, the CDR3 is TGCGCCAGCAGCCAAGGGGTACGCTCAGGAGGCAATCAGCCCCAGCATTTT.

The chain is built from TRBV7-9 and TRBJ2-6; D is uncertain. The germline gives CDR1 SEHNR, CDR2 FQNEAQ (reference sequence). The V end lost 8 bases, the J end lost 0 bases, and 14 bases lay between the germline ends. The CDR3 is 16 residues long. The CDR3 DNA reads TGTGCCAGCCCCCGGTCCCTCTACTCTGGGGCCAACGTCCTGACTTTC. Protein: CASPRSLYSGANVLTF.

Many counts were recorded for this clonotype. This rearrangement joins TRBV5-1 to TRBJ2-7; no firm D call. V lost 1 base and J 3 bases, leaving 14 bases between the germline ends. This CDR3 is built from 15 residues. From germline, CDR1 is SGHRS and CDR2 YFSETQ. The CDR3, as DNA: TGCGCCAGCAGCTTGCGAGCCAGGAATTACTACGAGCAGTACTTC. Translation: CASSLRARNYYEQYF.